The next 21 T cell receptor beta chains were all read from a single sample in a study of tumor-infiltrating lymphocytes in primary liver carcinoma. Germline DNA was also extracted, while the blood RNA originated from unsorted whole blood. TCR beta cDNA was made from 500 ng total RNA with a constant-region primer. ARM-PCR was slightly modified, and three nested multiplex PCR rounds with it gave rise to the TCR beta libraries. A C-beta reverse primer was combined with TRBV1-TRBV30 forward primers in the first two PCR rounds, and each round had approximately 9 cycles. TCRdb used MiXCR to reprocess the multiplex PCR reads, holding one entry per CDR3 protein. Of fewer than 250,000 distinct CDR3 sequences listed, approximately 64% were seen once; the top ten hold 7% to 8.5%. The sequenced material came from peripheral blood. All receptors come from a woman aged 60-75 years with primary liver carcinoma and hepatitis B virus infection.

This clonotype was recorded at least ten times. V usage is TRBV11-2 and J usage is TRBJ1-2; possible D gene TRBD1, 6 bases. V was clipped by 4 bases and J by 0 bases, with 12 bases between them. This CDR3 region has 15 residues. Germline values: CDR1 SGHAT, CDR2 FQNNGV. Written as DNA, the CDR3 is TGTGCCAGCAGCTCCAACAGGGTCTCTAACTATGGCTACACCTTC. It codes for CASSSNRVSNYGYTF. The entire variable domain, with the rest obtained from reference TRBV11-2 and TRBJ1-2, is as follows: EAGVAQSPRYKIIEKRQSVAFWCNPISGHATLYWYQQILGQGPKLLIQFQNNGVVDDSQLPKDRFSAERLKGVDSTLKIQPAKLEDSAVYLCASSSNRVSNYGYTFGSGTRLTVV.

The chain is built from TRBV5-1 and TRBJ2-2; 8 nucleotides agree with TRBD2. Germline trimming cut 9 bases from V and 0 bases from J; bases unmatched to any gene: 4. The V gene's germline CDR1 is SGHRS and CDR2 YFSETQ. This CDR3 is built from 14 residues. CDR3 in amino acids: CATPSGPNTGELFF. The CDR3 bases are TGCGCCACACCTAGCGGGCCGAACACCGGGGAGCTGTTTTTT.

This clonotype was detected a few times. The chain employs TRBV5-4 and TRBJ2-3, with D perhaps matching TRBD2 (6 bases). The V gene lost 1 base and the J gene lost 1 base, with 10 bases spanning the gap. The germline CDR1 and CDR2 sequences are SGHNT and YYREEE (reference sequence). The CDR3 extends over 15 amino acids. The CDR3 is CASSLTGAGTDTQYF. DNA for the CDR3: TGTGCCAGCAGCTTGACGGGAGCAGGCACAGATACGCAGTATTTT.

The chain combines TRBV5-4 with TRBJ2-7; 9 bases align to TRBD1. The CDR3 extends over 14 amino acids. Germline CDR1 reads SGHNT; CDR2 reads YYREEE (reference sequence). Trimming took 4 bases from V and 5 from J; bases not matched to a gene: 7. The CDR3 is CASSAGQGHHEQYF. The CDR3 DNA follows: TGTGCCAGCAGCGCGGGACAGGGTCACCACGAGCAGTACTTC.

This clonotype was recorded only once. The CDR3 nucleotides are TGCGCCAGCAGCTTGGCCTGGGAAATCATCTCTGGGGCCAACGTCCTGACTTTC. Its translation: CASSLAWEIISGANVLTF. The rearrangement joins TRBV5-1 to TRBJ2-6; D is unresolved. Between the trimmed V and J ends, which lost 0 bases and 0 bases, there was a span of 13 bases. Germline-derived CDR1 and CDR2 are SGHRS and YFSETQ. CDR3 length: 18 residues.

This clonotype was found many times. This rearrangement joins TRBV5-4 to TRBJ2-5, with D unresolved. There are 13 residues in the CDR3. Germline V gene data show CDR1 as SGHNT and CDR2 as YYREEE (reference sequence). V lost 0 bases to trimming and J lost 8 bases, with 11 bases between them. CDR3 nucleotide sequence: TGTGCCAGCAGCTTGGGACCCGACAAAACCCAGTACTTC. It translates to CASSLGPDKTQYF.

For this clonotype: This clone may be a read error of a much larger clone one base away. The conserved closing phenylalanine or tryptophan is absent in this CDR3, likely reflecting a read error. Because the CDR3's place on the DNA is in doubt, the DNA is left out and the CDR3 is given as listed by TCRdb. The chain has TRBV5-4 and TRBJ1-2; TRBD1 was called by the table and not checked on the DNA. Germline V gives CDR1 SGHNT, CDR2 YYREEE (reference sequence). The CDR3 totals 13 residues, both ends included. CDR3 loop: CASNLEGQGATDN.

The chain joins TRBV19 to TRBJ2-6; the D is unclear. In germline, CDR1 is LNHDA, CDR2 SQIVND (reference sequence). The V and J ends lost 4 bases and 2 bases respectively, with 3 bases between them. The CDR3 spans 13 residues. Here the CDR3 DNA reads TGTGCCAGTAGTAACCCTGGGGCCAACGTCCTGACTTTC. Encoded protein: CASSNPGANVLTF.

This clonotype was counted ten times or more. V is TRBV6-1 and J is TRBJ1-1; D ambiguous. The germline V gene has CDR1 MNHNS and CDR2 SASEGT. Trimming took 8 bases from V and 4 from J, leaving 11 bases between them. The length of the CDR3 is 12 residues. For the CDR3, the DNA is TGTGCCAGCGGGTTGGCCTTCACTGAAGCTTTCTTT. Translating it yields CASGLAFTEAFF.

Points on this clonotype: The final CDR3 position lacks the conserved phenylalanine or tryptophan, pointing to a likely read error. V usage is TRBV6-5 and J usage is TRBJ2-1; maybe TRBD2 (5 bases). The CDR3 covers 14 residues. V gave up 0 bases and J gave up 6 bases, with 9 bases separating them. Germline V gene lookup returns CDR1 MNHEY and CDR2 SVGAGI. The CDR3 nucleotides read TGTGCCAGCAGTTACTCCCTGGACTTCAATGAGCAGTTCTAC. Translating gives CASSYSLDFNEQFY.

The CDR3 sequence: CASSRTQGVANYGYTF. CDR3 DNA: TGTGCCAGCAGCCGAACACAGGGGGTCGCTAACTATGGCTACACCTTC. The chain recombines TRBV7-9 with TRBJ1-2; 8 positions match TRBD1. The V segment lost 5 bases and the J segment 0 bases; nucleotides outside the gene matches: 8. CDR1 and CDR2 from the germline V gene are SEHNR and FQNEAQ (reference sequence). CDR3 length: 16 amino acids.

About this clonotype: The CDR3 end shows no conserved phenylalanine or tryptophan, and so a read error is likely. V gene TRBV12-5 combines with J gene TRBJ2-1; possibly TRBD1 or TRBD2 for D (5 bases each). The germline CDR1 and CDR2 sequences are LGHNT and FRNRAP. V shed 7 bases and J shed 3 bases, with 19 bases lying between them. The CDR3 runs 16 residues. The CDR3 sequence: CASVKPNPGLYNEQFS. CDR3 DNA sequence: TGTGCTAGTGTTAAGCCGAATCCGGGGCTCTACAATGAGCAGTTCTCC.

CDR3 nucleotide sequence: TGTGCCAGCCTACAAATGGCGGGAGGGACCTACAATGAGCAGTTCTTC. As protein: CASLQMAGGTYNEQFF. The chain couples TRBV11-2 to TRBJ2-1; 9 bases fit TRBD2. CDR3 length: 16 amino acids. V gave up 8 bases and J gave up 2 bases; unmatched junction bases: 10. The germline V gene encodes CDR1 SGHAT and CDR2 FQNNGV.

V is TRBV28 and J is TRBJ1-1; D is unclear. V lost 3 bases to trimming and J lost 4 bases, with 3 bases between them. Per germline, CDR1 MDHEN and CDR2 SYDVKM. The CDR3 consists of 11 residues. The CDR3 DNA reads TGTGCCAGCAGTTTTTCCACTGAAGCTTTCTTT. Translation: CASSFSTEAFF.

This clonotype was counted ten times or more. The rearrangement uses TRBV4-1 and TRBJ1-3, with a weak D call TRBD1 (5 bases). This CDR3 is 16 amino acids long. V dropped 4 bases and J dropped 0 bases, with 13 bases sitting between them. Germline CDR1 MGHRA, CDR2 YSYEKL. The CDR3 reads CASSRQPGDSGNTIYF. In nucleotides, the CDR3 is TGCGCCAGCAGCCGACAGCCGGGGGACTCTGGAAACACCATATATTTT.

Concerning this clonotype itself: A read error is possible here, since a much larger clone lies one base away. The chain employs TRBV5-1 and TRBJ2-5; no reliable D call. CDR1 SGHRS and CDR2 YFSETQ come from the germline V gene. This CDR3 is built from 12 residues. This CDR3 is CDSSPNQETQYF. The CDR3 nucleotides are TGCGACAGCAGCCCCAACCAAGAGACCCAGTACTTC.

The chain carries TRBV4-2 and TRBJ2-7, with 14 nucleotides matching TRBD2. Trimming at V came to 3 bases and at J to 2 bases, leaving 6 bases not matched to a gene. Germline CDR1 and CDR2: LGHNA and YNFKEQ. CDR3 size: 17 residues. The CDR3 loop reads CASSQRGTSGSPYEQYF. CDR3 DNA: TGTGCCAGCAGCCAGAGAGGGACTAGCGGGAGCCCCTACGAGCAGTACTTC.

Worth noting for this clonotype: Germline is not matched at one junction end, which may reflect a read error. This sequence joins TRBV29-1 and TRBJ2-5, with TRBD2 matching 7 bases. This CDR3 comprises 15 residues. The germline V gene has CDR1 SQVTM and CDR2 ANQGSEA. CDR3 amino acids: CSVKVTSRRWETQYF. The CDR3 nucleotides are TGCAGCGTTAAGGTGACTAGCCGGAGGTGGGAGACCCAGTATTTC.

Only a few counts were recorded for this clonotype. A read error may explain this, as a much larger clone is one base away. The gene calls are TRBV11-2 and TRBJ1-1, with TRBD1 as a possible D gene (6 bases). Germline V lookup: CDR1 SGHAT, CDR2 FQNNGV. The CDR3 spans 14 residues. The CDR3 DNA follows: TGTGCCAACAGCTTTAGAGACAGGAGCACTGAAGCTTTCTTT. As protein: CANSFRDRSTEAFF.

As concerns this clonotype: The junction does not match germline at one end; this may be a read error. The CDR3 bases are TGTGCCAGCACTTGGCGTACTTATAATTCACTCCTCCACTTT. This codes for CASTWRTYNSLLHF. J is TRBJ1-6 and V is TRBV6-1; no reliable D call. Germline CDR1 and CDR2: MNHNS and SASEGT. The CDR3 is 14 amino acids.

This clonotype was found many times. The chain employs TRBV29-1 and TRBJ2-3; TRBD2 agrees at 11 bases. The CDR3 covers 14 residues. Germline loops: CDR1 SQVTM, CDR2 ANQGSEA. Trimming cost V 6 bases and J 4 bases; bases outside gene matches: 6. CDR3 region: CSVSTSGNPDTQYF. CDR3 in DNA: TGCAGCGTATCGACTAGCGGGAACCCAGATACGCAGTATTTT.